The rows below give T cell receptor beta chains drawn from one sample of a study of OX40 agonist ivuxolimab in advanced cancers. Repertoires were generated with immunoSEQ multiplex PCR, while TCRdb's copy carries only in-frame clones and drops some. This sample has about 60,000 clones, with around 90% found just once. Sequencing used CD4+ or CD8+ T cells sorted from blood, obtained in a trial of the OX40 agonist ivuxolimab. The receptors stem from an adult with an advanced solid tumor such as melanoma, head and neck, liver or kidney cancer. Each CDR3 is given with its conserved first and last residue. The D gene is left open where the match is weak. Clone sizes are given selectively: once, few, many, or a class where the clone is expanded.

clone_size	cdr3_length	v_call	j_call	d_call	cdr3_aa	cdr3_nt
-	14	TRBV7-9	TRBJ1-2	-	CASSGLGGNYGYTF	TGTGCCAGCAGCGGCCTCGGGGGTAACTATGGCTACACCTTC
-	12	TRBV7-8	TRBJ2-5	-	CASSGGRETQYF	TGTGCCAGCAGCGGGGGGCGGGAGACCCAGTACTTC
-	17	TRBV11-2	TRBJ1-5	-	CASSFYRVHLQNQPQHF	TGTGCCAGCAGCTTCTACAGGGTCCACCTACAAAATCAGCCCCAGCATTTT
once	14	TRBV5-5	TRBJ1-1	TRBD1	CASSAMTGSTEAFF	TGTGCCAGCAGCGCAATGACAGGGTCCACTGAAGCTTTCTTT
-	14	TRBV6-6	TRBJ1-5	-	CASSLAGLNQPQHF	TGTGCCAGCAGCCTGGCGGGGCTCAATCAGCCCCAGCATTTT
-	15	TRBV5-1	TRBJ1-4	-	CASSREGPANEKLFF	TGCGCCAGCAGCCGGGAAGGACCGGCTAATGAAAAACTGTTTTTT
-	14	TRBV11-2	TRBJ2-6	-	CASSYTSGANVPTF	TGTGCCAGCAGCTACACTAGTGGGGCCAACGTCCCGACTTTC
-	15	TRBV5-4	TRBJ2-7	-	CASSSPRDTSYEQYF	TGTGCCAGCAGCTCACCCCGGGACACATCCTACGAGCAGTACTTC
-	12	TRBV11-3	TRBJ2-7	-	CASSFNSYEQYF	TGTGCCAGCAGCTTTAACTCCTACGAGCAGTACTTC
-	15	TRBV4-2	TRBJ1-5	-	CASSQLSDSNQPQHF	TGTGCCAGCAGCCAATTGTCAGATAGCAATCAGCCCCAGCATTTT
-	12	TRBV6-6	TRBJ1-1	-	CASSYSVAEAFF	TGTGCCAGCAGTTACTCGGTGGCTGAAGCTTTCTTT
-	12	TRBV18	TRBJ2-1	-	CASSPLAGEQFF	TGTGCCAGCTCACCATTGGCGGGGGAGCAGTTCTTC
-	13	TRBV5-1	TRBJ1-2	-	CASSGTGSYGYTF	TGCGCCAGCAGCGGGACGGGGTCCTATGGCTACACCTTC
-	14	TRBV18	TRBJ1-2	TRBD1	CASSQDRGHYGYTF	TGTGCCAGCTCACAAGACAGGGGCCACTATGGCTACACCTTC
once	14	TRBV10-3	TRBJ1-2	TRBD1	CATTGTGKGYGYTF	TGTGCCACCACCGGGACAGGGAAAGGCTATGGCTACACCTTC
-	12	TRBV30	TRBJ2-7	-	CAWSSTAYEQYF	TGTGCCTGGAGCTCTACAGCCTACGAGCAGTACTTC
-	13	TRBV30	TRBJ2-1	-	CAVPGSRTNEQFF	TGTGCCGTGCCGGGATCAAGGACGAATGAGCAGTTCTTC
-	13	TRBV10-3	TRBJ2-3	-	CAISTGSTDTQYF	TGTGCCATCAGTACGGGGAGCACAGATACGCAGTATTTT
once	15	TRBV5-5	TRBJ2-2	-	CASSRVPDLTGELFF	TGTGCCAGCAGCCGGGTCCCAGACCTCACCGGGGAGCTGTTTTTT
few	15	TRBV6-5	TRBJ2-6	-	CASSHEGSGANVLTF	TGTGCCAGCAGCCACGAGGGCTCTGGGGCCAACGTCCTGACTTTC
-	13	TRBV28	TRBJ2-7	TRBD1	CASEGTGLGEQYF	TGTGCCAGCGAAGGGACAGGGTTGGGCGAGCAGTACTTC
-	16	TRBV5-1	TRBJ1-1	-	CASSLEGTGMNTEAFF	TGCGCCAGCAGCTTGGAGGGAACAGGGATGAACACTGAAGCTTTCTTT
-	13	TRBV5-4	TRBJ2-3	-	CASSPGQTDTQYF	TGTGCCAGCAGCCCAGGACAAACAGATACGCAGTATTTT
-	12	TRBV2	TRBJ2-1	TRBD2	CASSEARAGGFF	TGTGCCAGCAGTGAAGCCCGAGCGGGAGGGTTCTTC
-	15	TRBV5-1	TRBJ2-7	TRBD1	CASSLDRASLNEQYF	TGCGCCAGCAGCCTGGACAGGGCAAGTTTGAACGAGCAGTACTTC
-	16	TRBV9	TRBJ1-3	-	CASSVGDSPSGNTIYF	TGTGCCAGCAGCGTGGGAGACTCACCATCTGGAAACACCATATATTTT
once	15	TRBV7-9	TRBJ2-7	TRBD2	CASTMGGTSAYEQYF	TGTGCCAGCACCATGGGGGGGACTAGTGCGTACGAGCAGTACTTC
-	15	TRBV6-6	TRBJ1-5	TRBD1	CASSYSGQSNQPQHF	TGTGCCAGCAGTTACTCGGGACAGTCCAATCAGCCCCAGCATTTT
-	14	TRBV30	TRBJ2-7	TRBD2	CAWSSGSGAYEQYF	TGTGCCTGGTCCAGCGGGAGCGGGGCCTACGAGCAGTACTTC
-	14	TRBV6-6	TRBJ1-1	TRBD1	CASTQTGANTEAFF	TGTGCCAGCACTCAGACAGGGGCGAACACTGAAGCTTTCTTT
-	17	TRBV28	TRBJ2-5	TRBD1	CASSALSPGGLGETQYF	TGTGCCAGCAGCGCATTATCCCCAGGGGGCTTGGGAGAGACCCAGTACTTC
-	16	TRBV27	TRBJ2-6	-	CASTDRGRTGANVLTF	TGTGCCAGCACCGATCGTGGGAGGACTGGGGCCAACGTCCTGACTTTC
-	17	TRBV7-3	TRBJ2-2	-	CASSLAPGAGSTGELFF	TGTGCCAGCAGCTTAGCTCCGGGCGCAGGTAGCACCGGGGAGCTGTTTTTT
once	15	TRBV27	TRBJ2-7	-	CASSLSHFPSYEQYF	TGTGCCAGCAGTTTATCACACTTCCCTTCCTACGAGCAGTACTTC
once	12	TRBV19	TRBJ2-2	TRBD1	CASSGTGLELFF	TGTGCCAGTAGCGGGACAGGTTTGGAGCTGTTTTTT
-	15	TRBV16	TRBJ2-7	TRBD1	CASSQGTGETYEQYF	TGTGCCAGCAGCCAGGGGACAGGGGAGACCTACGAGCAGTACTTC
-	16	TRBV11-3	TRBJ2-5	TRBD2	CASSPGLAGVRETQYF	TGTGCCAGCAGCCCCGGACTAGCGGGAGTGCGGGAGACCCAGTACTTC
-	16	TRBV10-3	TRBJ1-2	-	CAISESTQGGGDGYTF	TGTGCCATCAGTGAGTCGACCCAGGGCGGCGGGGATGGCTACACCTTC
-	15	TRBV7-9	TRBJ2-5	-	CASSLGAGETETQYF	TGTGCCAGCAGCTTAGGGGCAGGGGAGACGGAGACCCAGTACTTC
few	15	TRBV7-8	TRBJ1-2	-	CASSLLAGASYGYTF	TGTGCCAGCAGCTTATTGGCAGGGGCCTCCTATGGCTACACCTTC
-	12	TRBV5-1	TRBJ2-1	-	CASSASYNEQFF	TGCGCCAGCAGCGCTTCCTACAATGAGCAGTTCTTC
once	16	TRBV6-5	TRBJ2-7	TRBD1	CASSYPTGTGGWEQYF	TGTGCCAGCAGTTACCCTACCGGGACAGGGGGTTGGGAGCAGTATTTC
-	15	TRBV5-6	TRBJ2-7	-	CASSFVPGPTYEQYF	TGTGCCAGCAGCTTTGTCCCAGGCCCCACCTACGAGCAGTACTTC
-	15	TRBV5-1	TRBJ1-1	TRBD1	CASSLSGQSITEAFF	TGCGCCAGCAGCCTATCGGGACAGTCAATCACTGAAGCTTTCTTT
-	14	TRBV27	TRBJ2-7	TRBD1	CASSHHGQGYEQYF	TGTGCCAGCAGTCATCACGGACAGGGTTACGAGCAGTACTTC
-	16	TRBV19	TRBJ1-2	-	CASQLTGARANYGYTF	TGTGCCAGCCAACTGACAGGCGCACGAGCTAACTATGGCTACACCTTC